What follows are 30 T cell receptor beta chains derived from one specimen sequenced in a study of T cell responses to AZD1222 COVID-19 vaccine. TCRdb keeps only in-frame clones here, not all; method: immunoSEQ multiplex PCR. The top ten hold approximately 10% of the sample, which has tens of thousands of clones, 70% to 90% seen once. Sequenced here: peripheral blood, sampled 28 days after the second AZD1222 dose. All receptors come from an adult who received the AZD1222 COVID-19 vaccine.

This chain links TRBV6-5 with TRBJ1-2, with TRBD1 matching over 8 bases. The CDR3 totals 13 residues. The germline gives CDR1 MNHEY, CDR2 SVGAGI. The V and J ends lost 5 bases and 4 bases, in that order; junction bases with no gene match: 3. The CDR3 nucleotides read TGTGCCAGCAGTCAGACAGGGGCCTATGGCTACACCTTC. Translating it yields CASSQTGAYGYTF.

This clone was observed a single time. V is TRBV7-2 and J is TRBJ1-2; TRBD1 might be the D (5 bases). This CDR3 spans 11 amino acids. The germline gives CDR1 SGHTA, CDR2 FQGNSA. Trimming pared 11 bases from V and 1 base from J, leaving 8 bases between. The CDR3 sequence is CAGRGNYGYTF. The CDR3, as DNA: TGTGCCGGGAGGGGTAACTATGGCTACACCTTC. The entire variable domain, with the rest obtained from reference TRBV7-2 and TRBJ1-2, is as follows: GAGVSQSPSNKVTEKGKDVELRCDPISGHTALYWYRQSLGQGLEFLIYFQGNSAPDKSGLPSDRFSAERTGGSVSTLTIQRTQQEDSAVYLCAGRGNYGYTFGSGTRLTVV.

This rearrangement joins TRBV7-2 to TRBJ2-3; D not certain. This CDR3 has 12 amino acids. Per the germline V gene, CDR1 is SGHTA and CDR2 is FQGNSA. The germline V and J ends were trimmed by 5 bases and 0 bases, with 3 bases remaining between them. The CDR3 loop reads CASSVSTDTQYF. The CDR3 coding sequence is TGTGCCAGCAGCGTCAGCACAGATACGCAGTATTTT.

This clone showed up just a few times. The chain employs TRBV30 and TRBJ1-5; tentatively, D is TRBD1 (5 bases). With 0 bases removed from V and 7 bases from J, the gap between germline ends came to 13 bases. The CDR3 length is 14 residues. Germline values: CDR1 GTSNPN, CDR2 SVGIG (reference sequence). CDR3 DNA: TGTGCCTGGAGTGTACTTCAGGGTGAACAGCCCCAGCATTTT. This encodes CAWSVLQGEQPQHF.

This chain joins TRBV19 and TRBJ1-2; 7 bases align to TRBD1. CDR1 and CDR2 (germline): LNHDA, SQIVND (reference sequence). Trimming at V came to 6 bases and at J to 5 bases, leaving 9 bases not matched to a gene. This CDR3 is built from 14 residues. CDR3 bases: TGTGCCAGTAGCAAAGGGGGACAGATGTATGGCTACACCTTC. This translates into CASSKGGQMYGYTF.

V is TRBV5-1 and J is TRBJ2-7, with 8 bases aligning to TRBD1. The CDR3 is made up of 15 amino acids. Germline CDR1 is SGHRS and CDR2 is YFSETQ. With 1 base clipped from V and 1 base from J, the junction kept 4 bases outside the gene matches. The DNA of the CDR3 is TGCGCCAGCAGCTTGAGGACAGGGAGTTCCTACGAGCAGTACTTC. This translates into CASSLRTGSSYEQYF.

The chain carries TRBV13 and TRBJ2-1; a possible D gene is TRBD2 (7 bases). The V end lost 0 bases, the J end lost 7 bases, and 13 bases lay between the germline ends. The CDR3 is made up of 15 amino acids. In germline, CDR1 is PRHDT, CDR2 FYEKMQ (reference sequence). CDR3 nucleotides: TGTGCCAGCAGCTTAGGCGGGGGGCCAGGGAATGAGCAGTTCTTC. This sequence encodes CASSLGGGPGNEQFF.

This clone was observed a handful of times. The chain recombines TRBV6-6 with TRBJ1-6; the D is unclear. V shed 4 bases and J shed 3 bases, with 7 bases lying between them. Germline CDR1 MNHNY, CDR2 SVGAGI (reference sequence). This CDR3 region has 14 residues. The chain's CDR3 is CASSWDIYNSPLHF. The CDR3 nucleotides read TGTGCCAGCAGTTGGGATATCTATAATTCACCCCTCCACTTT.

This clone was seen once. The chain is built from TRBV3-1 (or the pseudogene TRBV3-2) and TRBJ2-4; D is uncertain. Trimming took off 2 bases at V and 10 bases at J, with 12 bases between the two ends. CDR3 size: 13 residues. Germline CDR1 is LGHDT and CDR2 is YNNKEL (reference sequence). The CDR3 DNA sequence: TGTGCCAGCAGCCAATCTAGGAATGGGATTCAGTACTTC. Translating gives CASSQSRNGIQYF.

The rearrangement joins TRBV6-5 to TRBJ1-5; no firm D call. The germline V gene has CDR1 MNHEY and CDR2 SVGAGI. Trimming took 4 bases from V and 2 from J, leaving 12 bases between them. CDR3 length equals 15 residues. In nucleotides, the CDR3 is TGTGCCAGCAGTTCCTCGGGTGGAGGCAATCAGCCCCAGCATTTT. It yields the protein CASSSSGGGNQPQHF.

The chain links TRBV24-1 to TRBJ1-3; the match to TRBD1 covers 10 bases. This CDR3 comprises 16 residues. V shed 9 bases, J shed 5 bases, and the junction held 12 bases outside the gene matches. Looked up from germline, CDR1 is KGHDR and CDR2 is SFDVKD. The CDR3: CATGRMKGQGRNTIYF. The CDR3 nucleotides are TGTGCCACCGGAAGAATGAAGGGACAGGGGAGAAACACCATATATTTT.

This clone showed up just once. The rearrangement joins TRBV6-6 to TRBJ2-2, with 8 bases aligning to TRBD1. CDR3 length equals 13 residues. The V segment lost 5 bases and the J segment 8 bases; nucleotides outside the gene matches: 4. The germline CDR1 and CDR2 sequences are MNHNY and SVGAGI (reference sequence). Here the CDR3 DNA reads TGTGCCAGCAGTCGGACAGGGTCTGGGGAGCTGTTTTTT. This translates into CASSRTGSGELFF.

This chain uses TRBV6-5 with TRBJ1-5; 7 positions match TRBD1. This CDR3 spans 14 amino acids. The V segment lost 6 bases and the J segment 3 bases; nucleotides outside the gene matches: 5. Germline V gene data show CDR1 as MNHEY and CDR2 as SVGAGI. The CDR3 DNA sequence: TGTGCCAGCAGGCCGACAGGGTCCAATCAGCCCCAGCATTTT. Translation gives CASRPTGSNQPQHF.

The CDR3 nucleotides are TGTGCCAGCAGCGTATATGGGCTAGCAGAGACCCAGTACTTC. Translation gives CASSVYGLAETQYF. V gene TRBV9 combines with J gene TRBJ2-5; possible D gene TRBD2, 5 bases. V was trimmed by 1 base and J by 4 bases, leaving 11 bases between them. The CDR3 runs 14 residues. CDR1 SGDLS and CDR2 YYNGEE come from the germline V gene.

J is TRBJ1-4 and V is TRBV4-2; 7 nucleotides agree with TRBD1. The length of the CDR3 is 14 residues. The germline CDR1 and CDR2 sequences are LGHNA and YNFKEQ. V shed 4 bases and J 3 bases; nucleotides not matched to a gene: 2. CDR3 protein: CASSPGGPNEKLFF. In nucleotides, the CDR3 is TGTGCCAGCAGCCCAGGGGGTCCTAATGAAAAACTGTTTTTT.

As regards this clone: Other DNA sequences in the sample encode the same CDR3. The chain links TRBV28 to TRBJ1-2; no clear D. The CDR3 covers 13 residues. CDR1 and CDR2 from the germline V gene are MDHEN and SYDVKM. V lost 6 bases and J 2 bases, leaving 10 bases between the germline ends. CDR3 bases: TGTGCCAGCAGCCTTGACCCGAACTATGGCTACACCTTC. Encoded protein: CASSLDPNYGYTF.

This clone was found once. The CDR3, as DNA: TGCAGCGTTGAAAAATCGAGGGAGACCCAGTACTTC. Translation: CSVEKSRETQYF. This sequence joins TRBV29-1 and TRBJ2-5, with no clear D. Germline CDR1 is SQVTM and CDR2 is ANQGSEA. This CDR3 region has 12 residues. The V gene lost 2 bases and the J gene lost 5 bases, with 9 bases spanning the gap.

The chain joins TRBV18 to TRBJ1-1, with D possibly matching TRBD1 (5 bases). Germline values: CDR1 KGHSH, CDR2 LQKENI. Between the trimmed V and J ends, which lost 2 bases and 1 base, there was a span of 11 bases. The CDR3 loop spans 15 amino acids. The CDR3: CASSPKGQPNTEAFF. Written as DNA, the CDR3 is TGTGCCAGCTCACCAAAAGGACAACCGAACACTGAAGCTTTCTTT.

V usage is TRBV6-2 or TRBV6-3 and J usage is TRBJ1-5; the D gene is possibly TRBD1 (6 bases). Germline V gene lookup returns CDR1 MNHEY and CDR2 SVGEGT. The CDR3 runs to 16 residues. Trimming cost V 0 bases and J 3 bases, with 12 bases left between them. CDR3 sequence reads: CASSYSHRAPNQPQHF. CDR3 bases: TGTGCCAGCAGTTACTCGCACAGGGCCCCCAATCAGCCCCAGCATTTT.

The CDR3 DNA reads TGCAGCGTGGCCGGGACAGAGGTTTCCTACGAGCAGTACTTC. Translated, it gives CSVAGTEVSYEQYF. The chain links TRBV29-1 to TRBJ2-7, with 7 bases that match TRBD1. From germline, CDR1 is SQVTM and CDR2 ANQGSEA. There are 14 residues in the CDR3. The V gene end was trimmed by 6 bases and the J gene end by 1 base; junction bases not matched to a gene: 9.

CDR3 amino acids: CASSLDYRGMGYTF. The CDR3, as DNA: TGTGCCAGCAGCTTGGACTACAGGGGCATGGGCTACACCTTC. The gene calls are TRBV5-6 and TRBJ1-2; 7 bases are a match to TRBD1. This CDR3 has 14 residues. Germline V gene sequence: CDR1 SGHDT, CDR2 YYEEEE. The V segment lost 0 bases and the J segment 8 bases; nucleotides outside the gene matches: 7.

The chain joins TRBV30 to TRBJ1-2; 9 bases line up with TRBD1. The V segment lost 2 bases and the J segment 4 bases; nucleotides outside the gene matches: 5. Germline V CDR1 and CDR2: GTSNPN, SVGIG (reference sequence). The length of the CDR3 is 14 residues. CDR3 protein: CAWSFTGGGYGYTF. CDR3 in DNA: TGTGCCTGGAGTTTTACAGGGGGCGGCTATGGCTACACCTTC.

The chain joins TRBV6-5 to TRBJ2-3, with TRBD2 matching 9 bases. Germline loops: CDR1 MNHEY, CDR2 SVGAGI. CDR3 length equals 16 residues. V shed 3 bases and J 5 bases; nucleotides not matched to a gene: 9. The CDR3 here is CASSYGSGGVGDTQYF. The CDR3 DNA reads as TGTGCCAGCAGTTATGGTAGCGGGGGTGTTGGAGATACGCAGTATTTT.

This chain joins TRBV29-1 and TRBJ2-5, with no clear D. V lost 5 bases to trimming and J lost 2 bases, with 12 bases between them. Germline V gives CDR1 SQVTM, CDR2 ANQGSEA. The CDR3 spans 13 residues. In DNA form, the CDR3 reads TGCAGCGTTCACGGTCCTGATCAAGAGACCCAGTACTTC. Its translation is CSVHGPDQETQYF.

This clone came up a few times. The CDR3 nucleotides are TGTGCCTGGGACGAGCGATCCCCCAACGACGGTGAAGCTTTCTTT. This translates into CAWDERSPNDGEAFF. This chain joins TRBV30 and TRBJ1-1; D ambiguous. CDR3 size: 15 residues. In germline, CDR1 is GTSNPN, CDR2 SVGIG (reference sequence). V dropped 5 bases and J dropped 7 bases, with 23 bases sitting between them. Based on the CDR3 plus reference TRBV30 and TRBJ1-1, the full variable domain is SQTIHQWPATLVQPVGSPLSLECTVEGTSNPNLYWYRQAAGRGLQLLFYSVGIGQISSEVPQNLSASRPQDRQFILSSKKLLLSDSGFYLCAWDERSPNDGEAFFGQGTRLTVV.

The chain recombines TRBV3-1 (or the pseudogene TRBV3-2) with TRBJ1-3; unclear D gene. With 3 bases removed from V and 7 bases from J, the gap between germline ends came to 7 bases. The CDR3 runs 12 residues. CDR1 is LGHDT, CDR2 YNNKEL, per germline (reference sequence). CDR3 in amino acids: CASSQSANTIYF. The CDR3 DNA sequence: TGTGCCAGCAGCCAGTCGGCGAACACCATATATTTT.

The chain is built from TRBV19 and TRBJ1-1; D ambiguous. The CDR3 has 13 residues. V was pared by 6 bases and J by 0 bases, with 8 bases between. The germline CDR1 and CDR2 sequences are LNHDA and SQIVND (reference sequence). The CDR3 nucleotides read TGTGCCAGTAGAGATACGTTGAACACTGAAGCTTTCTTT. Its translation is CASRDTLNTEAFF. The full variable domain, in which reference TRBV19 and TRBJ1-1 provide the parts outside the CDR3, is DGGITQSPKYLFRKEGQNVTLSCEQNLNHDAMYWYRQDPGQGLRLIYYSQIVNDFQKGDIAEGYSVSREKKESFPLTVTSAQKNPTAFYLCASRDTLNTEAFFGQGTRLTVV.

V and J are TRBV2 and TRBJ1-1; D is undetermined. This CDR3 has 12 residues. The V and J ends lost 6 bases and 6 bases respectively, with 11 bases between them. Germline lookup yields CDR1 SNHLY and CDR2 FYNNEI. This CDR3 is CASSGDGAEAFF. The CDR3 DNA follows: TGTGCCAGCAGCGGAGACGGGGCTGAAGCTTTCTTT.

The chain joins TRBV27 to TRBJ2-7; the D gene is possibly TRBD1 (5 bases). The CDR3 length is 13 residues. Trimming shortened V by 5 bases and J by 0 bases, and 8 bases separated the two germline ends. CDR1 and CDR2 from the germline V gene are MNHEY and SMNVEV (reference sequence). The DNA for the CDR3 is TGTGCCAGCAGTGTAGGGGCCTCCTACGAGCAGTACTTC. It encodes CASSVGASYEQYF.

The chain is built from TRBV4-3 and TRBJ2-3; tentatively, D is TRBD1 (6 bases). This CDR3 spans 12 amino acids. V was trimmed by 6 bases and J by 7 bases, leaving 11 bases between them. Germline values: CDR1 LGHNA, CDR2 YSLEER. CDR3 nucleotides: TGCGCCAGCAGTACAGGGCCACATACGCAGTATTTT. Its protein product is CASSTGPHTQYF.